This passage covers 6 T cell receptor beta chains from one sample sequenced in a study of TET2 disruption in CD19-targeted CAR T cells. Treatment noted: autologous CTL019 cells: CD19 CAR with 4-1BB and CD3 zeta domains. Sequencing used immunoSEQ multiplex PCR; TCRdb keeps in-frame clones, though not all of them. The table lists some 2,100 clones. These receptors are not linked to any known antigen. The starting material was CD8+ T cells sorted from cultured blood T cells, obtained for CD19 CAR T cell therapy. The receptors were sampled from a man between 65 and 85 years old with chronic lymphocytic leukemia.

This clone registers medium-sized by frequency. The same CDR3 is also encoded by other DNA sequences in this sample. The CDR3: CASSQDRAGSGNTIYF. The CDR3 DNA, read in part, is TGCGCCAGCAGCCAAGATCGGGCAGGGTCTGGAAACACC. This chain connects TRBV4-1 to TRBJ1-3; D is possibly TRBD1 (5 bases). The read stops 3 residues short of the end of the CDR3; the missing end is completed from the germline J gene. V lost 0 bases and J 1 base, leaving 10 bases between the germline ends. The CDR3 has 16 residues. CDR1 is MGHRA and CDR2 is YSYEKL in the germline V gene.

Turning to this clone: The read gets to within 3 residues of the CDR3 end, and the germline J gene fills in the rest. V is TRBV7-6 and J is TRBJ1-2, with D perhaps matching TRBD1 (5 bases). The length of the CDR3 is 15 residues. Germline assignment: CDR1 SGHVS and CDR2 FNYEAQ. CDR3: CASSLASGGGNDYTF. CDR3 DNA, as far as it was read: TGTGCCAGCAGCTTAGCTAGCGGGGGAGGGAATGAC.

CDR3 DNA, as far as it was read: TGTGCCAGCAGCGTAGGCGGGGGAGGGACTGAA. Protein sequence: CASSVGGGGTE. The complete CDR3 reads CASSVGGGGTEAFF. J is TRBJ1-1 and V is TRBV9; tentatively, D is TRBD1 (5 bases). The CDR3 end lies 3 residues beyond the end of the read and is filled in from the germline J gene. This CDR3 region has 14 residues. Trimming pared 0 bases from V and 5 bases from J, leaving 11 bases between. In germline, CDR1 is SGDLS, CDR2 YYNGEE.

Turning to this clone: Coverage ceases 3 residues before the CDR3 finishes, and the germline J gene fills in the end. The V call is TRBV5-4, the J call TRBJ2-7; the match to TRBD1 covers 8 bases. Germline V CDR1 and CDR2: SGHNT, YYREEE (reference sequence). The CDR3 has 15 residues. Germline trimming cut 0 bases from V and 4 bases from J; bases unmatched to any gene: 6. The sequenced CDR3 bases are TGTGCCAGCAGCTTGGACGGACAGGGTGTGTACGAG. Residues: CASSLDGQGVYE. The full CDR3 reads CASSLDGQGVYEQYF.

Details on this clone: The read ends 3 residues before the CDR3 terminus; that terminus is restored from the germline J gene. V gene TRBV7-9 combines with J gene TRBJ1-2; no reliable D call. The germline V gene has CDR1 SEHNR and CDR2 FQNEAQ (reference sequence). CDR3 length equals 14 residues. The covered CDR3 bases are TGTGCCAGCGCCCTGGCAGGTTCTTACAATGAA. Its translation is CASALAGSYNE. The full CDR3 is CASALAGSYNEYTF.

With regard to this clone: The CDR3 end lies 3 residues beyond the end of the read and is filled in from the germline J gene. The rearrangement uses TRBV27 and TRBJ2-7, with D perhaps matching TRBD2 (6 bases). Trimming stripped 3 bases from V and 0 bases from J, with 6 bases between. The CDR3 consists of 13 residues. Looked up from germline, CDR1 is MNHEY and CDR2 is SMNVEV (reference sequence). The sequenced CDR3 bases are TGTGCCAGCAGTTTCGGGGGCTCCTACGAG. This sequence encodes CASSFGGSYE. The CDR3 in full is CASSFGGSYEQYF.